This entry concerns a single TCR beta chain. Trimming removed 4 bases at V and 6 bases at J, with 10 bases between. The CDR3 is made up of 12 amino acids. Germline loops: CDR1 SQVTM, CDR2 ANQGSEA. The data are from a study of blood T cell repertoires in COVID-19. The protocol was immunoSEQ multiplex PCR, while the TCRdb copy is restricted to in-frame clones and leaves out a portion. Among about 280,000 clones listed, around 83% were seen once. The genes are TRBV29-1 and TRBJ2-1; weak D call: TRBD2 (5 bases). The sequenced sample consisted of PBMCs or T cells enriched from blood (not recorded which). The origin of this receptor is a man aged 35-49 years who had been exposed to COVID-19. This CDR3 is CSVGLQTNEQFF. The CDR3 nucleotides are TGCAGCGTTGGACTACAAACCAATGAGCAGTTCTTC.